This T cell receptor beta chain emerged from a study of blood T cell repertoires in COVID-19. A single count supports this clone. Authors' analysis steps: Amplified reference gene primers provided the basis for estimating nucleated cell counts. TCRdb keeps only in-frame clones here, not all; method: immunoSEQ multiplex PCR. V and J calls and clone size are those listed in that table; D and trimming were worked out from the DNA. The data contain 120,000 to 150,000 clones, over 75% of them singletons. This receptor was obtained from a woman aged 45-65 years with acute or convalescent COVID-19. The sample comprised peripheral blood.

The CDR3 DNA follows: TGTGCCAGCTCACCAGGACTAGGCAATGAGCAGTTCTTC. Encoded protein: CASSPGLGNEQFF. V gene TRBV18 combines with J gene TRBJ2-1; 7 nucleotides line up with TRBD2. The length of the CDR3 is 13 residues. The trim removed 2 bases at V and 6 bases at J, leaving 1 base unmatched. The germline CDR1 and CDR2 sequences are KGHSH and LQKENI.